The subject of this entry is one T cell receptor (beta chain). This entry is derived from a study of blood T cell repertoires in COVID-19. Study as a whole: Acute and convalescent COVID-19 samples came from the United States, Italy and Spain. Sources were T cells, B-cell-depleted T cells, or PBMCs; the material itself was cDNA or gDNA.

Per the germline V gene, CDR1 is PRHDT and CDR2 is FYEKMQ (reference sequence). This CDR3 region has 13 residues. The V end lost 2 bases, the J end lost 4 bases, and 8 bases lay between the germline ends. As originally analysed: Estimation of nucleated cell counts relied on the amplification of reference gene primers. Measured with immunoSEQ multiplex PCR; TCRdb has only the in-frame clones, and not every one. Clone size and the V and J calls come from that table; the DNA yielded D and trimming. This table has 150,000 to 200,000 clones, 78% appearing once. Source material: peripheral blood. This clonotype originated in an elderly woman with active or convalescent COVID-19. This chain connects TRBV13 to TRBJ1-2; D remains unclear. As DNA, the CDR3 is TGTGCCAGCAGCTTACTGGGCAGCTATGGCTACACCTTC. Its protein is CASSLLGSYGYTF.